The clone carrying this TCR beta chain was counted ten times or more. CDR1 and CDR2 from the germline V gene are LNHNV and YYDKDF (reference sequence). The V gene end was trimmed by 8 bases and the J gene end by 4 bases; junction bases not matched to a gene: 0. The CDR3 extends over 12 amino acids. TCRdb called the RT-PCR reads again in MiXCR, with one record for every CDR3 protein. The table lists about 680,000 distinct CDR3 sequences, more than 13% of them singletons. The sequenced material came from memory CD4+ T cells from blood. V and J are TRBV15 and TRBJ2-3; 10 bases align to TRBD1. This TCR was sampled from a female donor in good health, serving as a healthy control. CDR3 protein: CATGQGADTQYF. The CDR3 DNA reads as TGTGCCACCGGACAGGGGGCAGATACGCAGTATTTT.